This is a list of T cell receptor beta chains from one sample in a study of control samples from healthy donors and cancer patients. The assay was immunoSEQ multiplex PCR, and TCRdb's table has in-frame clones only and misses some. This table holds 400,000 to 450,000 clones, about nine tenths found once. Sequencing used PBMCs. The source is a man aged 35-49 years with head and neck cancer. The CDR3 runs from the conserved cysteine through the conserved F or W. Each record gives: V gene, clone size, D gene, J gene, CDR3 protein, CDR3 DNA. A D gene is named only where the DNA matches it firmly. A clone size is listed for some rows: how often the clone was seen (once, few, many), or a class if it is expanded.

V gene: TRBV4-3; clone size: NA; D gene: NA; J gene: TRBJ1-2; CDR3 protein: CASSQEVDGGVEDYGYTF; CDR3 DNA: TGCGCCAGCAGCCAAGAAGTGGATGGAGGGGTTGAGGACTATGGCTACACCTTC
V gene: TRBV19; clone size: NA; D gene: NA; J gene: TRBJ1-2; CDR3 protein: CASSIQTKNYGYTF; CDR3 DNA: TGTGCCAGTAGTATCCAGACTAAAAACTATGGCTACACCTTC
V gene: TRBV5-5; clone size: NA; D gene: TRBD2; J gene: TRBJ2-2; CDR3 protein: CASTGTSGNTGELFF; CDR3 DNA: TGTGCCAGCACCGGGACTAGCGGGAACACCGGGGAGCTGTTTTTT
V gene: TRBV30; clone size: NA; D gene: NA; J gene: TRBJ1-4; CDR3 protein: CASTSDSLGNEKLFF; CDR3 DNA: TGTGCCTCCACATCTGACAGCCTCGGGAATGAAAAACTGTTTTTT
V gene: TRBV28; clone size: once; D gene: NA; J gene: TRBJ1-2; CDR3 protein: CASRIQAHYGYTF; CDR3 DNA: TGTGCCAGCAGAATACAGGCCCACTATGGCTACACCTTC
V gene: TRBV6-5; clone size: once; D gene: NA; J gene: TRBJ2-3; CDR3 protein: CASRFSTDTQYF; CDR3 DNA: TGTGCCAGCAGGTTCAGCACAGATACGCAGTATTTT
V gene: TRBV28; clone size: NA; D gene: TRBD2; J gene: TRBJ2-3; CDR3 protein: CASSFSADLGLASWTDTQYF; CDR3 DNA: TGTGCCAGCAGTTTCTCGGCAGACCTGGGACTAGCAAGTTGGACAGATACGCAGTATTTT
V gene: TRBV6-5; clone size: NA; D gene: NA; J gene: TRBJ1-6; CDR3 protein: CASRAGVGVSPLHF; CDR3 DNA: TGTGCCAGCCGCGCGGGGGTGGGGGTTTCACCCCTCCACTTT
V gene: TRBV19; clone size: NA; D gene: TRBD1; J gene: TRBJ1-5; CDR3 protein: CASSGSDRGFQPQHF; CDR3 DNA: TGTGCCAGTAGTGGCTCGGACAGGGGGTTTCAGCCCCAGCATTTT
V gene: TRBV7-3; clone size: NA; D gene: NA; J gene: TRBJ1-6; CDR3 protein: CASSPGANSPLHF; CDR3 DNA: TGTGCCAGCAGCCCCGGGGCTAATTCACCCCTCCACTTT
V gene: TRBV5-4; clone size: NA; D gene: NA; J gene: TRBJ2-5; CDR3 protein: CAGSSASETQYF; CDR3 DNA: TGTGCCGGCAGCTCGGCCTCCGAGACCCAGTACTTC
V gene: TRBV28; clone size: NA; D gene: NA; J gene: TRBJ2-7; CDR3 protein: CASRPGEIYEQYF; CDR3 DNA: TGTGCCAGCAGGCCGGGGGAGATCTACGAGCAGTACTTC
V gene: TRBV6-5; clone size: NA; D gene: NA; J gene: TRBJ1-5; CDR3 protein: CASRPANSNQPQHF; CDR3 DNA: TGTGCCAGCAGGCCGGCCAATAGCAATCAGCCCCAGCATTTT
V gene: TRBV11-2; clone size: NA; D gene: NA; J gene: TRBJ2-1; CDR3 protein: CASSPTTMGQFF; CDR3 DNA: TGTGCCAGCAGCCCGACTACCATGGGGCAGTTCTTC
V gene: TRBV28; clone size: NA; D gene: TRBD1; J gene: TRBJ2-3; CDR3 protein: CASSSRDRVGDTQYF; CDR3 DNA: TGTGCCAGCAGTTCCCGGGACAGGGTGGGGGATACGCAGTATTTT
V gene: TRBV6-6; clone size: once; D gene: NA; J gene: TRBJ2-1; CDR3 protein: CASSGGHRSYNEQFF; CDR3 DNA: TGTGCCAGCAGTGGGGGACACCGCTCCTACAATGAGCAGTTCTTC
V gene: TRBV6-1; clone size: once; D gene: NA; J gene: TRBJ2-7; CDR3 protein: CAGSESWGSSYEQYF; CDR3 DNA: TGTGCCGGCAGTGAAAGTTGGGGCAGCTCCTACGAGCAGTACTTC
V gene: TRBV5-5; clone size: NA; D gene: NA; J gene: TRBJ2-5; CDR3 protein: CASSRTGTPQETQYF; CDR3 DNA: TGTGCCAGCAGCAGGACTGGGACACCTCAAGAGACCCAGTACTTC
V gene: TRBV30; clone size: NA; D gene: TRBD1; J gene: TRBJ2-7; CDR3 protein: CAWTAGTGVYEQYF; CDR3 DNA: TGTGCCTGGACCGCCGGGACAGGGGTGTACGAGCAGTACTTC
V gene: TRBV28; clone size: few; D gene: NA; J gene: TRBJ1-1; CDR3 protein: CASSWGMNTEAFF; CDR3 DNA: TGTGCCAGCAGTTGGGGCATGAACACTGAAGCTTTCTTT
V gene: TRBV9; clone size: NA; D gene: NA; J gene: TRBJ1-5; CDR3 protein: CASSESGTGIQPQHF; CDR3 DNA: TGTGCCAGCAGCGAATCCGGGACTGGGATCCAGCCCCAGCATTTT
V gene: TRBV14; clone size: once; D gene: NA; J gene: TRBJ1-1; CDR3 protein: CASSQGGVGRTEAFF; CDR3 DNA: TGTGCCAGCAGCCAGGGAGGGGTGGGGAGGACTGAAGCTTTCTTT
V gene: TRBV4-2; clone size: few; D gene: NA; J gene: TRBJ1-6; CDR3 protein: CASSQATPGLYSPLHF; CDR3 DNA: TGTGCCAGCAGCCAAGCCACACCCGGGCTTTATTCACCCCTCCACTTT
V gene: TRBV18; clone size: NA; D gene: NA; J gene: TRBJ1-5; CDR3 protein: CASSPLGGEQPQHF; CDR3 DNA: TGTGCCAGCTCACCACTGGGAGGGGAACAGCCCCAGCATTTT
V gene: TRBV7-9; clone size: NA; D gene: TRBD1; J gene: TRBJ1-2; CDR3 protein: CASSLALTGDYGYTF; CDR3 DNA: TGTGCCAGCAGCTTAGCCTTGACAGGGGACTATGGCTACACCTTC
V gene: TRBV24-1; clone size: NA; D gene: NA; J gene: TRBJ2-1; CDR3 protein: CATSAGGYNEQFF; CDR3 DNA: TGTGCCACCTCAGCTGGTGGTTACAATGAGCAGTTCTTC
V gene: TRBV11-3; clone size: NA; D gene: NA; J gene: TRBJ2-2; CDR3 protein: CASSLGRGATNTGELFF; CDR3 DNA: TGTGCCAGCAGCTTAGGAAGAGGGGCTACGAACACCGGGGAGCTGTTTTTT
V gene: TRBV27; clone size: NA; D gene: NA; J gene: TRBJ2-7; CDR3 protein: CASSLGLQGIVYEQYF; CDR3 DNA: TGTGCCAGCAGTTTAGGTCTTCAGGGGATCGTCTACGAGCAGTACTTC